This T cell receptor beta chain was recorded in a study of shared clonotypes between healthy human individuals. Germline CDR1 LGHNA, CDR2 YNFKEQ. V was pared by 4 bases and J by 3 bases, with 2 bases of the junction left unmatched. CDR3 length: 15 residues. Naive CD8 cells lacked CD45RO, underwent positive selection for CCR7 and left out terminally differentiated effector memory CD45RA+ cells. Sequencing used immunoSEQ multiplex PCR; TCRdb keeps in-frame clones, though not all of them. The sample contains 600,000 or so clones, roughly 98% of which appear only once. The source material was naive CD8+ T cells sorted from blood. The chain recombines TRBV4-2 with TRBJ2-7; 14 positions agree with TRBD2. This TCR derives from a man aged 25 to 40 in good health. For the CDR3, the DNA is TGTGCCAGCAGCCGCGGGACTAGCGGGGGCTACGAGCAGTACTTC. It is translated as CASSRGTSGGYEQYF.